The next 9 T cell receptor beta chains were all read from a single sample in a study of technical replicates of blood from a handful of donors. Libraries were prepared by immunoSEQ multiplex PCR; TCRdb keeps only in-frame clonotypes and omits some of them. The table shows approximately 14,000 clones, with approximately 80% occurring only once. Sample: PBMCs. The receptors originated from a human donor in good health.

V and J are TRBV6-5 and TRBJ1-1, with 8 bases fitting TRBD1. Per germline, CDR1 MNHEY and CDR2 SVGAGI. The V segment lost 6 bases and the J segment 5 bases; nucleotides outside the gene matches: 11. The CDR3 is made up of 15 amino acids. Written as DNA, the CDR3 is TGTGCCAGCAGCCCGAGGACAGGGAGAGGAACTGAAGCTTTCTTT. The encoded protein is CASSPRTGRGTEAFF.

The chain combines TRBV19 with TRBJ2-3, with 9 bases aligning to TRBD2. This CDR3 has 15 amino acids. The V gene's germline CDR1 is LNHDA and CDR2 SQIVND (reference sequence). J gave up 7 bases and V 2 bases, and 7 bases lay outside the gene matches. The CDR3 sequence: CASSIITSGHYTQYF. Written as DNA, the CDR3 is TGTGCCAGTAGTATAATTACTAGCGGGCATTATACGCAGTATTTT.

This clone was observed once. This chain joins TRBV2 and TRBJ2-1, with TRBD2 matching 12 bases. The junction had 5 bases not matched to a gene; V was cut back by 10 bases and J by 4 bases. The CDR3 is 14 amino acids. CDR1 is SNHLY and CDR2 is FYNNEI in the germline V gene. CDR3 DNA: TGTGCCAAACGACTAGCGGGAGTTTACAATGAGCAGTTCTTC. Its protein is CAKRLAGVYNEQFF. The full variable domain, rest sourced from reference TRBV2 and TRBJ2-1, is EPEVTQTPSHQVTQMGQEVILRCVPISNHLYFYWYRQILGQKVEFLVSFYNNEISEKSEIFDDQFSVERPDGSNFTLKIRSTKLEDSAMYFCAKRLAGVYNEQFFGPGTRLTVL.

The rearrangement joins TRBV28 to TRBJ1-5, with D perhaps matching TRBD1 (5 bases). Germline V lookup: CDR1 MDHEN, CDR2 SYDVKM. The CDR3 has 15 amino acids. V lost 7 bases, J lost 5 bases, and 18 bases lay in between. The CDR3 loop reads CASTPGSGPHQPQHF. For the CDR3, the DNA is TGTGCCAGCACCCCAGGGTCAGGACCTCATCAGCCCCAGCATTTT.

This chain links TRBV2 with TRBJ1-3; D gene unclear. This CDR3 region has 14 residues. Germline assignment: CDR1 SNHLY and CDR2 FYNNEI. Trimming cost V 6 bases and J 0 bases, with 9 bases left between them. The chain's CDR3 is CASRAAFSGNTIYF. The CDR3 nucleotides are TGTGCCAGCAGAGCGGCCTTCTCTGGAAACACCATATATTTT.

The chain employs TRBV2 and TRBJ1-4; perhaps TRBD1 as D (5 bases). CDR1 and CDR2 from the germline V gene are SNHLY and FYNNEI. This CDR3 is built from 13 residues. V lost 8 bases and J lost 3, with 10 bases in between. CDR3 sequence reads: CASVQAANEKLFF. In DNA form, the CDR3 reads TGTGCCAGCGTACAGGCGGCTAATGAAAAACTGTTTTTT.

The V and J genes are TRBV9 and TRBJ2-3; 15 bases are a match to TRBD2. Germline V CDR1 and CDR2: SGDLS, YYNGEE. CDR3 length equals 18 residues. V trimming: 4 bases; J trimming: 3 bases; junction bases outside the gene matches: 9. DNA of the CDR3: TGTGCCAGCAGCATCGGGACTAGCGGGAGGACCCGGACAGATACGCAGTATTTT. Residues: CASSIGTSGRTRTDTQYF.

This clone turned up a few times. The genes are TRBV7-8 and TRBJ1-1, with D unresolved. V lost 0 bases and J lost 2, with 10 bases in between. The CDR3 is made up of 15 amino acids. The V gene's germline CDR1 is SGHVS and CDR2 FQNEAQ. The CDR3 loop is CASSLAEIHNTEAFF. CDR3 in DNA: TGTGCCAGCAGCTTAGCGGAGATCCACAACACTGAAGCTTTCTTT.

For this clone: At one of its ends the junction is not consistent with the germline gene, which may arise from a read error. The chain carries TRBV2 and TRBJ1-2, with D perhaps matching TRBD1 (5 bases). Germline-derived CDR1 and CDR2 are SNHLY and FYNNEI. This CDR3 is built from 15 residues. The CDR3 reads CASVDTTGNGYDYTF. CDR3 nucleotide sequence: TGTGCCAGCGTGGACACAACGGGCAATGGCTATGACTACACCTTC.